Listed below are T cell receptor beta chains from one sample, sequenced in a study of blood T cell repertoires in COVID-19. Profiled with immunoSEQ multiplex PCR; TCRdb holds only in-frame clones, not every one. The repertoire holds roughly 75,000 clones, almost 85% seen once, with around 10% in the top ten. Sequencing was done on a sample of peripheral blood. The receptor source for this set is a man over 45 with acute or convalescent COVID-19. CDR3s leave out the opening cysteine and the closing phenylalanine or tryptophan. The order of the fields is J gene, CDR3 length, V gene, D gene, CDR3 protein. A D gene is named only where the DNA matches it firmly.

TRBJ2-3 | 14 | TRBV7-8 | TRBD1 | ASSGNRGTSTDTQY
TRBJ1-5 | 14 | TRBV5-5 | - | ASSLGPGITNQPQH
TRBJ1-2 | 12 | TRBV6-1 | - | ASSEGDGGNGYT
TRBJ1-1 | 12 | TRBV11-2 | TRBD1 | ASSLDGTGGEAF
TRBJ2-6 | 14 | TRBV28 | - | ASRERLGSGANVLT
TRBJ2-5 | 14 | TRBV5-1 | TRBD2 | ASSLAAVGRGETQY
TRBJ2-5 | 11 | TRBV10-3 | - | AIRGQPQETQY
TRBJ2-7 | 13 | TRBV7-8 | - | ASSLAGYLSYEQY
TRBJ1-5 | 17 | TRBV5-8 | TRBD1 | ASRPAFGGGTYSNQPQH
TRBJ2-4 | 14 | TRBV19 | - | ASSPSLGETKNIQY
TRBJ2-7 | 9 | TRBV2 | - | ASSQSYEQY
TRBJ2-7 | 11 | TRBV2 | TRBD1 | VSKQGTSYEQY
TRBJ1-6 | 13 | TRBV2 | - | ASSERQGNNSPLH
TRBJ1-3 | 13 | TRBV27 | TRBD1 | ASSYGTGPGNTIY
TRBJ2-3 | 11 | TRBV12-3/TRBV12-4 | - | AIRTSATDTQY
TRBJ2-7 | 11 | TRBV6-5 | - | ASRAGSSYEQY
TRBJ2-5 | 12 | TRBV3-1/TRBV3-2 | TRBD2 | ASSVGGGEGTQY
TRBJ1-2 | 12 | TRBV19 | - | ASSPQGGDYGYT
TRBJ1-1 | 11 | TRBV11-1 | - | ASSITGYTEAF
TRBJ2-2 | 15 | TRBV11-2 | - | ASSLNAGQGTTGELF
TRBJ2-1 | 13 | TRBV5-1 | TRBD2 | ASSLEGTSGIEQF
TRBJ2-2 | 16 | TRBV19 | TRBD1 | ASSPGTGGSLNTGELF
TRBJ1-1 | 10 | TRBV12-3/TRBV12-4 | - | ASSPLNTEAF
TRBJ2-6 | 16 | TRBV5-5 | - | ASTPEGGQVSGANVLT
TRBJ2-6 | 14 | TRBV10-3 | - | AITITGSSGANVLT
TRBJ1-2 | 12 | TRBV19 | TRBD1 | ASRDRGRVDGYT
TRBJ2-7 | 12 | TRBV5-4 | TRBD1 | ASSSAKQGYEQY
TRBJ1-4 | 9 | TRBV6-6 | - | ASLRGGELF
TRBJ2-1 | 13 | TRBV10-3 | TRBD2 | AIRTSGGVYNEQF
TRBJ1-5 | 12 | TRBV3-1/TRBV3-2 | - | ASSVGASNQPQH
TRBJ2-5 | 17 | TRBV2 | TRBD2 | ASKVFLAGGPGQQETQY
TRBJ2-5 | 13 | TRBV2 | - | ASSEGNQGFETQY
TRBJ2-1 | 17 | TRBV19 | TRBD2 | ASSIRVWGGTSSENEQF
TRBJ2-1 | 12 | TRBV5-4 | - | ASSPQNQALEQF
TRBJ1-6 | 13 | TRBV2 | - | ASSEAQGPNSPLH
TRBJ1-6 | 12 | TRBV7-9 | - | ASSAAGYNSPLH
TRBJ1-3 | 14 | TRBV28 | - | ASSAPGQSEGDTIY
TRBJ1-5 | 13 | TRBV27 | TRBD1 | ASSLDRGHNQPQH
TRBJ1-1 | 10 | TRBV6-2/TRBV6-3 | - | ASSIPFTEAF
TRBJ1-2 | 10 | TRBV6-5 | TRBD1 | ASSYGTGGYT
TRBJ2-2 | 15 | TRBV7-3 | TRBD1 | ASSFRGQGARTGELF
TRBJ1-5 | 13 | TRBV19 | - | ASSVLGNSNQPQH
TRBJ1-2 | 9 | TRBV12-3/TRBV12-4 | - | ASSWGGGYT
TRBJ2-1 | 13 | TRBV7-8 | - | ASSLFEGSYNEQF
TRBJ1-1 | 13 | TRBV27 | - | ASSSGQLMNTEAF
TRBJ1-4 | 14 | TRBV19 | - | ASSSPGGTTNEKLF
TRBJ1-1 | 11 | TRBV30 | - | AWSISPVTEAF
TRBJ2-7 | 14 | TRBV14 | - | ASSQTRGVGYYEQY
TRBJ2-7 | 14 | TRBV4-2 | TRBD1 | ASSGVPGQGGEEQY
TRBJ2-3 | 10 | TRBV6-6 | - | ASSQGGNTQY
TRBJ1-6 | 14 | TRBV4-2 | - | ASSQDWSGGSSPLH
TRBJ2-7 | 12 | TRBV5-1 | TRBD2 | ASSGGTSGYEQY
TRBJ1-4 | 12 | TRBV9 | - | ASSEGLTGGKLF
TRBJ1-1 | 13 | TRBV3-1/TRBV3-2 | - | ASSGTGFMNTEAF
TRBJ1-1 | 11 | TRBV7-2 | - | ASSPEGGLLAF
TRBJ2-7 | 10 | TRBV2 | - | ASRVRTYEQY
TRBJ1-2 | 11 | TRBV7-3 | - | ASSYEGRNGYT